These 2 T cell receptor beta chains originate from one sample sequenced in a study of shared clonotypes between healthy human individuals. TCRdb keeps only in-frame clones here, not all; method: immunoSEQ multiplex PCR. Of 75,000 to 100,000 clones listed, around half are singletons. Material: PBMCs. The receptors were sampled from a middle-aged woman in good health. Some clones in this sample may be carry-over from other donors' samples.

At least ten counts were recorded for this clone. Other DNA variants within this sample encode the same CDR3. The rearrangement links TRBV30 to TRBJ2-2, with D perhaps TRBD1 or TRBD2 (6 bases each). The V and J ends lost 3 bases and 5 bases respectively, with 13 bases between them. The CDR3 loop spans 14 amino acids. Germline V gene data show CDR1 as GTSNPN and CDR2 as SVGIG (reference sequence). The chain's CDR3 is CAWRRGARTGELFF. For the CDR3, the DNA is TGTGCCTGGAGGAGGGGGGCGCGAACCGGGGAGCTGTTTTTT. Variable domain in full (rest from reference TRBV30 and TRBJ2-2): SQTIHQWPATLVQPVGSPLSLECTVEGTSNPNLYWYRQAAGRGLQLLFYSVGIGQISSEVPQNLSASRPQDRQFILSSKKLLLSDSGFYLCAWRRGARTGELFFGEGSRLTVL.

This clone was counted at least ten times. V gene TRBV28 combines with J gene TRBJ1-1, with 10 bases matching TRBD1. CDR3 length: 15 residues. Trimming took 3 bases from V and 6 from J; bases not matched to a gene: 7. The germline gives CDR1 MDHEN, CDR2 SYDVKM. CDR3: CASSFTPGQGAEAFF. DNA of the CDR3: TGTGCCAGCAGTTTCACCCCCGGACAGGGGGCTGAAGCTTTCTTT.